This T cell receptor (beta chain) was found in a study of cytomegalovirus exposure and HLA in healthy donors. PCR employed 60 Vbeta and 13 Jbeta primers. Original processing notes: Per a later analysis, the number of unique TCR beta chains was around 80 million, of which roughly 9.9 million were shared. Assay used: immunoSEQ multiplex PCR; TCRdb lists only in-frame clones, some missing. The V and J calls and clone size are taken from that table; D and trimming were inferred from the DNA. The table for this sample gives 30,000 to 35,000 clones. Germline assignment: CDR1 SGHRS and CDR2 YFSETQ. Trimming removed 4 bases at V and 11 bases at J, with 18 bases between. The CDR3 spans 13 residues.

The TCR originated in a woman aged 40-49 years in good health and CMV-seropositive. Sample: PBMCs. This chain links TRBV5-1 with TRBJ1-1; no reliable D call. CDR3 residues: CASSRRLRELAFF. The CDR3, as DNA: TGCGCCAGCAGCCGTCGACTCCGGGAGTTGGCTTTCTTT.